The 29 T cell receptor beta chains in this list originate from one sample, sequenced in a study of vaccination and CD4 T cells after COVID-19. Treatment of the sample: roughly 11-day PBMC culture with coronavirus spike peptide pools or control peptides (ViraFEST assay). The Oncomine TCR Beta short-read assay was applied to DNA of cultured CD4+ T cells. From the PCR reads, TCRdb called clonotypes with MiXCR, one entry per CDR3 protein. The sample shows about 12,000 distinct CDR3 sequences, roughly 73% of them seen only once. These receptors have no identified antigens. Specimen: CD4+ T cells from blood, cultured in vitro. All receptors derive from a human donor who had recovered from COVID-19.

The chain has TRBV7-8 and TRBJ2-7; TRBD1 agrees at 8 bases. Germline V CDR1 and CDR2: SGHVS, FQNEAQ. The CDR3 is made up of 15 amino acids. Trimming took 0 bases from V and 0 from J; bases not matched to a gene: 1. CDR3 DNA sequence: TGTGCCAGCAGCTTAGCCGGGACAGGCTCCTACGAGCAGTACTTC. Protein sequence: CASSLAGTGSYEQYF.

V is TRBV7-2 and J is TRBJ2-3, with unresolved D. V was shortened by 5 bases and J by 4 bases, with 19 bases between the two germline ends. CDR1 and CDR2 (germline): SGHTA, FQGNSA. The CDR3 covers 16 residues. CDR3 loop: CASSQRSSVSSDTQYF. For the CDR3, the DNA is TGTGCCAGCAGCCAGAGATCATCTGTTAGCTCAGATACGCAGTATTTT.

The gene calls are TRBV20-1 and TRBJ1-5; D is unresolved. Trimming took 3 bases from V and 5 from J, leaving 23 bases between them. The CDR3 has 17 amino acids. Germline CDR1 DFQATT, CDR2 SNEGSKA (reference sequence). The chain's CDR3 is CSARSGRVPSRYQPQHF. The DNA of the CDR3 is TGCAGTGCTAGGAGTGGACGGGTGCCCTCACGGTATCAGCCCCAGCATTTT.

The genes are TRBV7-2 and TRBJ2-7; D gene unclear. The CDR3 totals 12 residues. From germline, CDR1 is SGHTA and CDR2 FQGNSA. V shed 0 bases and J shed 2 bases, with 2 bases lying between them. As DNA, the CDR3 is TGTGCCAGCAGCTTAGCCACCTACGAGCAGTACTTC. Its translation: CASSLATYEQYF.

The V call is TRBV12-3 or TRBV12-4, the J call TRBJ2-7, with 9 bases that match TRBD1. V trimming: 7 bases; J trimming: 3 bases; junction bases outside the gene matches: 4. The length of the CDR3 is 13 residues. The DNA of the CDR3 is TGTGCCAGCACCGGGACAGGGTTCTACGAGCAGTACTTC. Translation gives CASTGTGFYEQYF.

This chain connects TRBV7-6 to TRBJ1-6; D unresolved. Germline CDR1 is SGHVS and CDR2 is FNYEAQ. V dropped 5 bases and J dropped 0 bases, with 5 bases sitting between them. There are 14 residues in the CDR3. The CDR3 coding sequence is TGTGCCAGCAGCCCCAGCTCCTATAATTCACCCCTCCACTTT. Its protein product is CASSPSSYNSPLHF.

Regarding this clonotype: The junction does not match germline at one end; this may be a read error. The gene calls are TRBV20-1 and TRBJ2-3; D gene unclear. The germline CDR1 and CDR2 sequences are DFQATT and SNEGSKA (reference sequence). The length of the CDR3 is 11 residues. The chain's CDR3 is CSAQSRDTQYF. The CDR3 coding sequence is TGCAGTGCTCAAAGCAGAGATACGCAGTATTTT.

The V call is TRBV7-2, the J call TRBJ2-3; the match to TRBD2 covers 8 bases. The junction had 8 bases not matched to a gene; V was cut back by 5 bases and J by 1 base. This CDR3 region has 16 residues. Per germline, CDR1 SGHTA and CDR2 FQGNSA. Written as DNA, the CDR3 is TGTGCCAGCAGCCCCCGGGGGGGGACGGGCACAGATACGCAGTATTTT. Translating gives CASSPRGGTGTDTQYF.

The V and J genes are TRBV30 and TRBJ1-2; no clear D. The germline V gene has CDR1 GTSNPN and CDR2 SVGIG (reference sequence). The V and J ends lost 0 bases and 8 bases respectively, with 13 bases between them. The CDR3 runs to 13 residues. The CDR3 protein is CAWSVNRRAGYTF. The CDR3 nucleotides read TGTGCCTGGAGTGTGAACAGACGAGCCGGCTACACCTTC.

A few counts support this clonotype. The CDR3 DNA follows: TGCAGTGCTAGAGGACAGGGCGATAATCAGCCCCAGCATTTT. Translating gives CSARGQGDNQPQHF. V gene TRBV20-1 combines with J gene TRBJ1-5; TRBD1 matches at 7 bases. V trimming: 1 base; J trimming: 4 bases; junction bases outside the gene matches: 4. The CDR3 runs to 14 residues. Per the germline V gene, CDR1 is DFQATT and CDR2 is SNEGSKA (reference sequence).

The chain joins TRBV7-9 to TRBJ2-1; 8 positions agree with TRBD2. This CDR3 comprises 15 residues. Germline CDR1 is SEHNR and CDR2 is FQNEAQ (reference sequence). The V gene end was trimmed by 1 base and the J gene end by 8 bases; junction bases not matched to a gene: 7. CDR3 DNA: TGTGCCAGCAGCTTAGTTCGGGCGGGAGGAGATGAGCAGTTCTTC. This sequence encodes CASSLVRAGGDEQFF.

Here the CDR3 reads CSARGGQGIGNQPQHF. The CDR3 nucleotides are TGCAGTGCTAGAGGCGGGCAGGGGATTGGCAATCAGCCCCAGCATTTT. The V and J genes are TRBV20-1 and TRBJ1-5, with D possibly being TRBD1 (6 bases). Trimming cost V 1 base and J 2 bases, with 15 bases left between them. The CDR3 loop spans 16 amino acids. Per germline, CDR1 DFQATT and CDR2 SNEGSKA (reference sequence).

This clonotype was seen more than once but under ten times. The chain carries TRBV6-5 and TRBJ1-5; D is ambiguous. V was cut by 2 bases and J by 6 bases, with 5 bases left in between. The CDR3 is 12 residues long. Germline V gene sequence: CDR1 MNHEY, CDR2 SVGAGI. CDR3 bases: TGTGCCAGCAGTTACGGTGGTCAGCCCCAGCATTTT. Residues: CASSYGGQPQHF.

This clonotype was counted between two and nine times. V gene TRBV5-1 combines with J gene TRBJ2-3; 7 bases are shared with TRBD1. V lost 4 bases and J lost 3; bases outside the gene matches: 8. In germline, CDR1 is SGHRS, CDR2 YFSETQ. The CDR3 runs to 15 residues. The CDR3 DNA follows: TGCGCCAGCAGCCAGCCGGGACAGTGGACAGATACGCAGTATTTT. Amino acid sequence: CASSQPGQWTDTQYF.

The chain links TRBV18 to TRBJ2-5; 7 positions match TRBD2. CDR3 length equals 18 residues. J was trimmed by 2 bases and V by 3 bases; bases with no gene match: 15. Looked up from germline, CDR1 is KGHSH and CDR2 is LQKENI. CDR3 coding DNA: TGTGCCAGCTCACCTTTCGGAGCGGGAAGTTTGCGGCAAGAGACCCAGTACTTC. Amino acid sequence: CASSPFGAGSLRQETQYF.

The chain carries TRBV24-1 and TRBJ2-2; D might be TRBD1 or TRBD2, each matching 5 bases. Germline-derived CDR1 and CDR2 are KGHDR and SFDVKD. V was clipped by 0 bases and J by 6 bases, with 7 bases between them. CDR3 length equals 14 residues. The CDR3 DNA sequence: TGTGCCACCAGTGATTTGCGAGGGGCCGGGGAGCTGTTTTTT. The encoded protein is CATSDLRGAGELFF.

The chain recombines TRBV5-1 with TRBJ1-1; D ambiguous. Germline lookup yields CDR1 SGHRS and CDR2 YFSETQ. CDR3 length: 14 amino acids. The germline V and J ends were trimmed by 3 bases and 4 bases, with 13 bases remaining between them. CDR3 sequence (DNA): TGCGCCAGCAGCTGGACCACGAAGGGCACTGAAGCTTTCTTT. Amino acid sequence: CASSWTTKGTEAFF.

This chain links TRBV28 with TRBJ1-1; possibly TRBD1 for D (5 bases). Trimming stripped 8 bases from V and 4 bases from J, with 20 bases between. The CDR3 has 15 residues. Per the germline V gene, CDR1 is MDHEN and CDR2 is SYDVKM. The DNA for the CDR3 is TGTGCCAGCCCTCCCCTGGCTCCTCAGGGCACTGAAGCTTTCTTT. Translating gives CASPPLAPQGTEAFF.

The J gene is TRBJ2-6, the V gene TRBV18; D call uncertain. Trimming pared 0 bases from V and 0 bases from J, leaving 9 bases between. CDR1 is KGHSH, CDR2 LQKENI, per germline. This CDR3 contains 17 residues. The CDR3 sequence: CASSPPGSSSGANVLTF. CDR3 coding DNA: TGTGCCAGCTCACCACCGGGCAGCAGCTCTGGGGCCAACGTCCTGACTTTC.

The V call is TRBV20-1, the J call TRBJ1-5; tentative D call: TRBD1 (5 bases). Trimming left V 3 bases short and J 4 bases short, with 13 bases between. Germline CDR1 is DFQATT and CDR2 is SNEGSKA (reference sequence). The CDR3 runs 14 residues. CDR3 in DNA: TGCAGTGCTAGGAAGTCAGGGTGGAATCAGCCCCAGCATTTT. Its protein is CSARKSGWNQPQHF.

The V and J genes are TRBV10-1 and TRBJ1-5; D uncertain. The CDR3 totals 14 residues. Germline lookup yields CDR1 WNHNN and CDR2 SYGVQD (reference sequence). Trimming stripped 3 bases from V and 5 bases from J, with 11 bases between. The CDR3: CASSELACDQPQHF. CDR3 sequence (DNA): TGCGCCAGCAGTGAATTGGCTTGCGATCAGCCCCAGCATTTT.

The rearrangement links TRBV5-4 to TRBJ1-2; D is perhaps TRBD1 (6 bases). CDR1 and CDR2 (germline): SGHNT, YYREEE (reference sequence). The CDR3 has 14 amino acids. V lost 4 bases and J lost 2, with 12 bases in between. CDR3 amino acids: CASSRRGVNYGYTF. CDR3 nucleotide sequence: TGTGCCAGCAGCAGGAGGGGGGTAAACTATGGCTACACCTTC.

The CDR3 sequence: CASSYRFSPLHF. CDR3 coding DNA: TGTGCCAGCAGTTACCGCTTTTCACCCCTCCACTTT. The chain has TRBV6-5 and TRBJ1-6; D ambiguous. This CDR3 comprises 12 residues. V lost 2 bases to trimming and J lost 9 bases, with 5 bases between them. Per germline, CDR1 MNHEY and CDR2 SVGAGI.

This chain joins TRBV7-2 and TRBJ1-1, with 8 positions matching TRBD1. CDR1 and CDR2 (germline): SGHTA, FQGNSA. V trimming: 4 bases; J trimming: 11 bases; junction bases outside the gene matches: 15. The CDR3 contains 15 residues. The chain's CDR3 is CASSSSSGQGGEAFF. The CDR3 bases are TGTGCCAGCAGCTCATCGAGCGGACAGGGCGGGGAGGCTTTCTTT.

There are a few counts of this clonotype. The chain employs TRBV6-2 or TRBV6-3 and TRBJ1-2; D is unresolved. V lost 5 bases, J lost 3 bases, and 13 bases lay in between. Germline CDR1 reads MNHEY; CDR2 reads SVGEGT. The CDR3 covers 14 residues. The CDR3 DNA follows: TGTGCCAGCAGTGATAACCGGGTTGACTATGGCTACACCTTC. The encoded protein is CASSDNRVDYGYTF.

J is TRBJ1-3 and V is TRBV15, with D unresolved. Germline CDR1 reads LNHNV; CDR2 reads YYDKDF (reference sequence). CDR3 length: 13 amino acids. V lost 2 bases to trimming and J lost 0 bases, with 2 bases between them. The CDR3 is CATSRLSGNTIYF. For the CDR3, the DNA is TGTGCCACCAGCAGACTCTCTGGAAACACCATATATTTT.

The chain has TRBV11-2 and TRBJ2-7; D gene uncertain. Per the germline V gene, CDR1 is SGHAT and CDR2 is FQNNGV. V was cut by 4 bases and J by 4 bases, with 14 bases left in between. This CDR3 has 14 amino acids. DNA for the CDR3: TGTGCCAGCAGCTCCGACCGTCCGGCGTACGAGCAGTACTTC. Its translation is CASSSDRPAYEQYF.

The chain links TRBV24-1 to TRBJ2-7, with D hard to call. The ends were cut back, 3 bases at V and 4 bases at J, with 9 bases in the middle. The germline V gene has CDR1 KGHDR and CDR2 SFDVKD. The CDR3 is made up of 13 amino acids. The DNA of the CDR3 is TGTGCCACCAGTGATGGGTGGGGATACGAGCAGTACTTC. Translated, it gives CATSDGWGYEQYF.

The chain recombines TRBV2 with TRBJ2-2, with D hard to call. Looked up from germline, CDR1 is SNHLY and CDR2 is FYNNEI. This CDR3 is built from 14 residues. V lost 0 bases and J lost 5, with 7 bases in between. In DNA form, the CDR3 reads TGTGCCAGCAGTGAAGCCCTAGTAACCGGGGAGCTGTTTTTT. It translates to CASSEALVTGELFF.